The entry below describes one T cell receptor beta chain. Its antigen is unknown. These data are taken from a study of cytomegalovirus exposure and HLA in healthy donors. Study outcomes and limitations: There was a cluster of highly shared sequence variants that was likely a sequencing artifact.

The PCR employed 60 Vbeta primers together with 13 Jbeta primers. Using immunoSEQ multiplex PCR, the repertoire was profiled, and TCRdb retains in-frame clones only, with some absent. The table has 100,000 to 150,000 clones, around 78% seen once. Germline V gene data show CDR1 as SNHLY and CDR2 as FYNNEI. Deletions cut 5 bases from V and 5 bases from J, with 16 bases between. This CDR3 contains 15 residues. The V call is TRBV2, the J call TRBJ1-3, with TRBD1 as a possible D gene (5 bases). The sequence came from a woman aged 50 to 65 in good health and CMV-seronegative. The sample comprised PBMCs. The CDR3 loop is CASSLTRQQRNTIYF. The CDR3 DNA is TGTGCCAGCAGTCTTACTCGACAGCAACGAAACACCATATATTTT.